Here is one T cell receptor (beta chain) with its context. This table comes from immunoSEQ multiplex PCR, and its TCRdb copy is limited to in-frame clones, with some not included. The sample has about 300,000 clones, 70% to 90% seen once. The data belong to a study of blood T cell repertoires in COVID-19. The wider study: PBMCs, B-cell-depleted T cells, or T cells provided the cDNA or gDNA that made up the material.

Trimming pared 5 bases from V and 1 base from J, leaving 15 bases between. Germline CDR1 is SGHAT and CDR2 is FQDESV (reference sequence). This CDR3 spans 15 amino acids. Recruited during active infection, patients (from Seattle) were subsequently followed longitudinally. Source material: peripheral blood. The source is a woman aged 45-65 years with COVID-19, enrolled during active disease. V usage is TRBV11-1 and J usage is TRBJ2-7, with a tentative D call TRBD2 (6 bases). The CDR3 region is CASSLLGGKSYEQYF. In DNA form, the CDR3 reads TGTGCCAGCAGCCTCCTGGGGGGTAAATCCTACGAGCAGTACTTC.